This T cell receptor (beta chain) was sequenced in a study of CD8 T cells in ankylosing spondylitis. General observations from the study: Seemingly distinctive of ankylosing spondylitis blood was a TCR beta motif formed by eight highly homologous variants.

TCRdb re-derived calls from the 5' RACE reads in MiXCR, one entry per CDR3 protein. The top ten clones hold about 42% of a sample with 220,000 or so distinct CDR3 sequences, around 20% of them seen once. At least ten counts were recorded for this clonotype. Antigen: not known. The TCR comes from a male donor with ankylosing spondylitis. Sequenced: blood, either unsorted or a sorted T cell fraction (not recorded which).

CDR3 in amino acids: CSVRDSYEQYF. Here the CDR3 DNA reads TGCAGCGTACGGGACAGCTACGAGCAGTACTTC. The J gene is TRBJ2-7, the V gene TRBV29-1; 7 bases match TRBD1. CDR1 and CDR2 (germline): SQVTM, ANQGSEA. The CDR3 length is 11 residues. V lost 6 bases, J lost 3 bases, and 2 bases stayed unmatched.